This T cell receptor (beta chain) was captured in a study of identical twins. Notes on the study in general: Researchers reported weaker excess twin sharing in beta out-of-frame sequences. Invariant populations such as MAIT and iNKT cells could partly muddle zero-insertion analyses. While abundant cord blood beta clonotypes carried fewer insertions, memory repertoires showed no such pattern.

The CDR3 totals 15 residues. Germline loops: CDR1 DFQATT, CDR2 SNEGSKA (reference sequence). Trimming took off 0 bases at V and 1 base at J, with 10 bases between the two ends. This clonotype was observed at least ten times. The target antigen is unknown. Template switching introduced a universal primer site, and the cDNA bore unique molecular identifiers. TCRdb reanalysed the 5' RACE reads using MiXCR and keeps one entry per CDR3 protein. The table includes roughly 630,000 distinct CDR3 sequences, around 7.4% detected once. This same sample was also part of a study on yellow fever vaccine responses in identical twins.

The sample consisted of PBMCs. This chain uses TRBV20-1 with TRBJ1-5; D unresolved. The TCR was taken from a woman between 18 and 30 years old in good health. Written as DNA, the CDR3 is TGCAGTGCTAGAGAGCTGGGGAGGAGCAATCAGCCCCAGCATTTT. This gives the protein CSARELGRSNQPQHF.